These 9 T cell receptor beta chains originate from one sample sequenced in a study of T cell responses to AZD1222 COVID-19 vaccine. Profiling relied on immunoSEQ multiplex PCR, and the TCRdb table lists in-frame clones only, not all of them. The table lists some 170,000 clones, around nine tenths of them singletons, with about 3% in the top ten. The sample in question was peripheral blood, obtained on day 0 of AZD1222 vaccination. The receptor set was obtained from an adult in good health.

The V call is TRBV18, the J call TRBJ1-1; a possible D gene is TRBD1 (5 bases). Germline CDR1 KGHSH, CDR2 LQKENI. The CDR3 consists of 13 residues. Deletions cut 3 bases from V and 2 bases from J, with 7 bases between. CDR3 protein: CASSPTVNTEAFF. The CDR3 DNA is TGTGCCAGCTCACCGACAGTTAACACTGAAGCTTTCTTT. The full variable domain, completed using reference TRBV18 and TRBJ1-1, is NAGVMQNPRHLVRRRGQEARLRCSPMKGHSHVYWYRQLPEEGLKFMVYLQKENIIDESGMPKERFSAEFPKEGPSILRIQQVVRGDSAAYFCASSPTVNTEAFFGQGTRLTVV.

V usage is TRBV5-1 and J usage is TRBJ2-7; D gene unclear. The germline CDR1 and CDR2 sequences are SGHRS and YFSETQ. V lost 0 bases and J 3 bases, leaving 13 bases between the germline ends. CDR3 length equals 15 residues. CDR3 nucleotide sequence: TGCGCCAGCAGCTTGGGCCCTCCTCCCAACTACGAGCAGTACTTC. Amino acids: CASSLGPPPNYEQYF.

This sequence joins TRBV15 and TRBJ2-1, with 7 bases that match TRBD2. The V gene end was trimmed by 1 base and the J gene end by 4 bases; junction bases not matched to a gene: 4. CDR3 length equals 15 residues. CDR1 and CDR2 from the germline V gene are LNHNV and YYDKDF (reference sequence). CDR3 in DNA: TGTGCCACCAGCAGAGGGGAGGGCCTATACAATGAGCAGTTCTTC. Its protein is CATSRGEGLYNEQFF.

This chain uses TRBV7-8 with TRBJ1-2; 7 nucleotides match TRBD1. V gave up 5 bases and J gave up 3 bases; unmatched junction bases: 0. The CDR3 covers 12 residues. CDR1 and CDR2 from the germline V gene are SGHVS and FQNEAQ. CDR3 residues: CASSQGDYGYTF. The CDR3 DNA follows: TGTGCCAGCAGCCAGGGGGACTATGGCTACACCTTC.

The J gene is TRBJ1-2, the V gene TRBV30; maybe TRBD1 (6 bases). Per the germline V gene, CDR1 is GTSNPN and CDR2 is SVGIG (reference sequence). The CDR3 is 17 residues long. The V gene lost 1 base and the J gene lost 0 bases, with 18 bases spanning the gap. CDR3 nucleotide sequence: TGTGCCTGGAGTGAAGGAATGGGACATAAATCTAACTATGGCTACACCTTC. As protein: CAWSEGMGHKSNYGYTF.

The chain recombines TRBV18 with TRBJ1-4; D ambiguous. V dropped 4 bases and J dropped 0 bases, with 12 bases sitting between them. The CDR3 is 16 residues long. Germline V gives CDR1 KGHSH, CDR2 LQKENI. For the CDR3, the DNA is TGTGCCAGCTCACTTTTACATGATGCAACTAATGAAAAACTGTTTTTT. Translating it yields CASSLLHDATNEKLFF.

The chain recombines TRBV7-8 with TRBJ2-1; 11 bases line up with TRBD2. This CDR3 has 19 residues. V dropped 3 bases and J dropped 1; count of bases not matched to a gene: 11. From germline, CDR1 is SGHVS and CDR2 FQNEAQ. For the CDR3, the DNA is TGTGCCAGCAGCTTCTCCTGGGGACTAGCGGATTCTTCCTACAATGAGCAGTTCTTC. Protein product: CASSFSWGLADSSYNEQFF.

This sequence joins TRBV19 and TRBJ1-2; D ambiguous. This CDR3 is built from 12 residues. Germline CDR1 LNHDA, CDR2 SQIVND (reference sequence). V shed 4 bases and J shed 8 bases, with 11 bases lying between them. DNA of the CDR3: TGTGCCAGTAGTACGCCCGGGCGAGGCTACACCTTC. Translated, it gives CASSTPGRGYTF.

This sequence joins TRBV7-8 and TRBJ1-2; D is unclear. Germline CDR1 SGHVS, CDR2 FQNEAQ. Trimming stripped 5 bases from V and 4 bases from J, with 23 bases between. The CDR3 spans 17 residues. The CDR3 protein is CASSPREGFNPSYGYTF. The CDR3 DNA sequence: TGTGCCAGCAGCCCCCGGGAAGGGTTTAATCCCTCCTATGGCTACACCTTC.